This TCR beta chain was captured in a study of blood T cells in healthy people across ages. Germline CDR1 and CDR2: SGHTA and FQGTGA. The V segment lost 3 bases and the J segment 5 bases; nucleotides outside the gene matches: 12. This CDR3 has 18 amino acids. Then a second PCR, running roughly 7 to 11 cycles, was carried out with a sample-barcoded 5' primer and a J-beta primer mix. No fewer than 2.5 million CDR3-containing paired-end reads came from each sample. TCRdb itself ran the 5' RACE reads through MiXCR, one entry per CDR3 protein. Of more than 700,000 distinct CDR3 sequences listed, 46% are singletons.

The V and J genes are TRBV7-3 and TRBJ2-1; 11 bases map to TRBD2. The sequence was collected from a man older than 75 in good health. The sample consisted of blood. The CDR3 sequence is CASSFGYPGTSGNNEQFF. The CDR3 coding sequence is TGTGCCAGCAGCTTTGGGTACCCCGGGACTAGCGGAAACAATGAGCAGTTCTTC.